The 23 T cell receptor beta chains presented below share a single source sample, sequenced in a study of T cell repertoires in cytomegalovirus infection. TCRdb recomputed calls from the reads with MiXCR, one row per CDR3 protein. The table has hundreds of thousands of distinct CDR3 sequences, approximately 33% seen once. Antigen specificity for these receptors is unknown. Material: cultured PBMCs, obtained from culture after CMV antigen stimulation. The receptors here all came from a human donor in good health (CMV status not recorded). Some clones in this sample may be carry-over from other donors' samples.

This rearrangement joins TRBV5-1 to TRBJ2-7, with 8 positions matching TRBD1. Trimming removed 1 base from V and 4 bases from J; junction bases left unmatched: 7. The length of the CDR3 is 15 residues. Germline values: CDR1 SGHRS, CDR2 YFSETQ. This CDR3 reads CASSLKQGGRYEQYF. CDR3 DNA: TGCGCCAGCAGCTTGAAACAGGGGGGTCGATACGAGCAGTACTTC.

CDR3 coding DNA: TGTGCCAGTGGGTTTCCGGATTCACCCCTCCACTTT. This encodes CASGFPDSPLHF. This chain joins TRBV7-2 and TRBJ1-6, with unresolved D. The CDR3 sequence is 12 residues long. CDR1 SGHTA and CDR2 FQGNSA come from the germline V gene. The V gene lost 9 bases and the J gene lost 8 bases, with 11 bases spanning the gap. Full variable domain (remainder filled in from reference TRBV7-2 and TRBJ1-6): GAGVSQSPSNKVTEKGKDVELRCDPISGHTALYWYRQSLGQGLEFLIYFQGNSAPDKSGLPSDRFSAERTGGSVSTLTIQRTQQEDSAVYLCASGFPDSPLHFGNGTRLTVT.

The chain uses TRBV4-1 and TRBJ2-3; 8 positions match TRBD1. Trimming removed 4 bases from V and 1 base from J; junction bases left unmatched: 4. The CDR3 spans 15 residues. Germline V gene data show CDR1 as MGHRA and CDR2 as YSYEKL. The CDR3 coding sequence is TGCGCCAGCAGCCCCGGACAGGGCGGCACAGATACGCAGTATTTT. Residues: CASSPGQGGTDTQYF.

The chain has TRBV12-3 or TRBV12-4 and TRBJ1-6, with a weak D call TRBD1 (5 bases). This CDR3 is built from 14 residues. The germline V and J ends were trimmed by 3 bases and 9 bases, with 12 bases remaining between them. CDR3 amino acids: CASSFQGTGSPLHF. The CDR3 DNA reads TGTGCCAGCAGTTTCCAGGGAACAGGTTCACCCCTCCACTTT.

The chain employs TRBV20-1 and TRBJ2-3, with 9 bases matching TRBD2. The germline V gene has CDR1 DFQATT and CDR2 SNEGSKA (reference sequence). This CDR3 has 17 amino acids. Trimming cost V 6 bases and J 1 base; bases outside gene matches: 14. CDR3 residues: CSAPRGWREGGTDTQYF. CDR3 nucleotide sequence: TGCAGTGCCCCCAGGGGATGGCGGGAGGGTGGCACAGATACGCAGTATTTT.

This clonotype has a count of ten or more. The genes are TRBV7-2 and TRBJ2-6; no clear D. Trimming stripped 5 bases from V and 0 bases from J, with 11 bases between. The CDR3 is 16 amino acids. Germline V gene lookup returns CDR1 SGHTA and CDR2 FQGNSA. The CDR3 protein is CASSPLSASGANVLTF. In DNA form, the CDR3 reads TGTGCCAGCAGCCCCCTCTCAGCCTCTGGGGCCAACGTCCTGACTTTC.

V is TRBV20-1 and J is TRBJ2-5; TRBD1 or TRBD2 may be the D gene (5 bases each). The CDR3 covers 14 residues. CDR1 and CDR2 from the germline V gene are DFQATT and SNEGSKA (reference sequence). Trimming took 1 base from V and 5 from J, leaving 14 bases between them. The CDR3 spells CSARVLRDRETQYF. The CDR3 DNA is TGCAGTGCTAGAGTTCTGAGGGACCGGGAGACCCAGTACTTC.

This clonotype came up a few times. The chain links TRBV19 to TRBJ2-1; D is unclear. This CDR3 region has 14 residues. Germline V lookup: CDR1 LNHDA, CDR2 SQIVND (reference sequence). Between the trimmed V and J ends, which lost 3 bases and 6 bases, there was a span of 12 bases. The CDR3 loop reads CASSIRASPNEQFF. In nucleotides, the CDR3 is TGTGCCAGTAGTATCCGGGCGAGTCCCAATGAGCAGTTCTTC.

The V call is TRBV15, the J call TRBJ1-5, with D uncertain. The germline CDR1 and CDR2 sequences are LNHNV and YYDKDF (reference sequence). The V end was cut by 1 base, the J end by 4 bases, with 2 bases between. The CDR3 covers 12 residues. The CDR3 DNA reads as TGTGCCACCAGCAGAGGGAATCAGCCCCAGCATTTT. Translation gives CATSRGNQPQHF.

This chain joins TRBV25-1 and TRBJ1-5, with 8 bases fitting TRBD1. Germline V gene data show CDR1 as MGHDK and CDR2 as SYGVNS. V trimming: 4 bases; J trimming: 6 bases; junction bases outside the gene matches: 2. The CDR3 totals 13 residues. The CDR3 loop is CASSGGQGQPQHF. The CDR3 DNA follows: TGTGCCAGCAGTGGAGGACAGGGTCAGCCCCAGCATTTT.

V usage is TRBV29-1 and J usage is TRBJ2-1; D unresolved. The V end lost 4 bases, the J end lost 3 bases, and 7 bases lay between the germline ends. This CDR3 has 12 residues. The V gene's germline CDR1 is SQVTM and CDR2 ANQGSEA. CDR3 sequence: CSVGRIYNEQFF. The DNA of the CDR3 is TGCAGCGTTGGACGGATCTACAATGAGCAGTTCTTC.

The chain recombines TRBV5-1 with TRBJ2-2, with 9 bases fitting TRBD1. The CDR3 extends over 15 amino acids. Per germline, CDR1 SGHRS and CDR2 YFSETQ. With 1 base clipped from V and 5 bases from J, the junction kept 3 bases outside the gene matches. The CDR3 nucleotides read TGCGCCAGCAGCTTGCAGACAGGGGGGACCGGGGAGCTGTTTTTT. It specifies CASSLQTGGTGELFF.

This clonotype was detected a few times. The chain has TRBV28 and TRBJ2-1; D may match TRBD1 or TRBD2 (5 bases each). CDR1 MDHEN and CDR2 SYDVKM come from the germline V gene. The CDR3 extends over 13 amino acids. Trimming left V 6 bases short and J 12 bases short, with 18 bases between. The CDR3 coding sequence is TGTGCCAGCAGCCCTGCTGCAGAGGGGCGGCAGTTCTTC. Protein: CASSPAAEGRQFF. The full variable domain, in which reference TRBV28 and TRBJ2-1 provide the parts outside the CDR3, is DVKVTQSSRYLVKRTGEKVFLECVQDMDHENMFWYRQDPGLGLRLIYFSYDVKMKEKGDIPEGYSVSREKKERFSLILESASTNQTSMYLCASSPAAEGRQFFGPGTRLTVL.

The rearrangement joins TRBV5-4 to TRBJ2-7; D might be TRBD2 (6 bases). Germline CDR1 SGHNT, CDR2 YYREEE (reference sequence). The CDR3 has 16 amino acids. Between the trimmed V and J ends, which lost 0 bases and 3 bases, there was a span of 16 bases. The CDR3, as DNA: TGTGCCAGCAGCTTGGGGGTTAGCGGCGACTTCTACGAGCAGTACTTC. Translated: CASSLGVSGDFYEQYF.

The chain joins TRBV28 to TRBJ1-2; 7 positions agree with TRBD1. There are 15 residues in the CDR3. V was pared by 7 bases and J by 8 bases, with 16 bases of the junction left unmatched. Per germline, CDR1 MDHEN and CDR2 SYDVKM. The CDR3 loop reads CASKGQSGSSLGYTF. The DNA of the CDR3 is TGTGCCAGCAAGGGACAGTCGGGCTCCTCATTAGGCTACACCTTC.

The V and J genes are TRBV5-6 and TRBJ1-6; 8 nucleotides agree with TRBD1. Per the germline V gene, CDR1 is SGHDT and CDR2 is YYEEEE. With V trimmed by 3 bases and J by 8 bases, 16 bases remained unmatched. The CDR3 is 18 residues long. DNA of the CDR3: TGTGCCAGCAGCTGGGGACAGGTCATCGGTCAGATACATTCACCCCTCCACTTT. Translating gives CASSWGQVIGQIHSPLHF.

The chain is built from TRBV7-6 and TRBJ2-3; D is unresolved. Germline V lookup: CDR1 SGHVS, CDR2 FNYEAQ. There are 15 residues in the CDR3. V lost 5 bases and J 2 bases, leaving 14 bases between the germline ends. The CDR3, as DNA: TGTGCCAGCAGCCCTACGATTCGGATCACAGATACGCAGTATTTT. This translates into CASSPTIRITDTQYF.

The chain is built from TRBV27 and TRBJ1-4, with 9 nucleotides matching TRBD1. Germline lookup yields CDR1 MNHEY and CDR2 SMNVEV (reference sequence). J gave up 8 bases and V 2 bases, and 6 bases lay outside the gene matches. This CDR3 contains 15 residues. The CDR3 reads CASSLGGTGREKLFF. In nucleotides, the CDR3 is TGTGCCAGCAGTTTAGGGGGGACAGGGCGGGAAAAACTGTTTTTT.

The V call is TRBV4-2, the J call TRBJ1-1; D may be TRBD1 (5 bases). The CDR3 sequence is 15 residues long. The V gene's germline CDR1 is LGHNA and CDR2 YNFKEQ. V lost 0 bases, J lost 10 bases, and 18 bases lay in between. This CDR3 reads CASSQDRVSSWLAFF. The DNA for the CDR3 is TGTGCCAGCAGCCAAGACAGGGTTAGTAGTTGGTTAGCTTTCTTT.

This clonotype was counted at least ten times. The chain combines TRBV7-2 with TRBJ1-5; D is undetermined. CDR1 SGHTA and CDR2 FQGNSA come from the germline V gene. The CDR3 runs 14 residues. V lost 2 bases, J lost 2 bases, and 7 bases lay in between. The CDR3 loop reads CASSLKGGNQPQHF. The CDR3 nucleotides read TGTGCCAGCAGCTTAAAGGGAGGCAATCAGCCCCAGCATTTT.

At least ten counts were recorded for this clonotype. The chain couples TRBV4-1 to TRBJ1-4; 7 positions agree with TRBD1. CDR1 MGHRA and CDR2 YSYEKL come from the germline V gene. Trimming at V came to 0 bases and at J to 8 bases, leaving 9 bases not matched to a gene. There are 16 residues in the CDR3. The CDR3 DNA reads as TGCGCCAGCAGCCAAGATTTCGGGACAGATGGGGAAAAACTGTTTTTT. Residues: CASSQDFGTDGEKLFF.

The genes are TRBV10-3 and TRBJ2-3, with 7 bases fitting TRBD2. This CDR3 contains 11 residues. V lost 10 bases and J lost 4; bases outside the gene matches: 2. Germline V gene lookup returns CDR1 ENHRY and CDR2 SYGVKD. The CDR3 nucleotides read TGTGCCACCGCGGGGGCAGATACGCAGTATTTT. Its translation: CATAGADTQYF.

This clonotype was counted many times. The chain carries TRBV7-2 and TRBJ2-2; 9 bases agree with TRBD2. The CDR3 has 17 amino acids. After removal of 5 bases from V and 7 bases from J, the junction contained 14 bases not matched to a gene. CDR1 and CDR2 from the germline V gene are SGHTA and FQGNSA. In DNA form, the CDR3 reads TGTGCCAGCAGCCGTACGGGGCGCGGGGGGGGAATCGGGGAGCTGTTTTTT. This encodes CASSRTGRGGGIGELFF.